Listed below are T cell receptor beta chains from one sample, sequenced in a study of T cell responses to AZD1222 COVID-19 vaccine. Measured with immunoSEQ multiplex PCR; TCRdb has only the in-frame clones, and not every one. Of some 120,000 clones in the sample, approximately 88% are singletons; the top ten hold roughly 5.4%. Sequenced material: peripheral blood, taken on day 0 of AZD1222 vaccination. These receptors came from an adult in good health. The CDR3 runs from the conserved cysteine through the conserved F or W. Each record gives: clone size, J gene, CDR3 length, V gene, D gene, CDR3 DNA, CDR3 protein. D genes are given only for firm matches. Size tells how often a clone was seen (once, few, many) or the class of an expanded clone, and some rows leave it out.

- TRBJ1-4 15 TRBV15 TRBD1 TGTGCCACCAGCACCATTTCCCACAGGGGTGAAAAACTGTTTTTT CATSTISHRGEKLFF
- TRBJ2-1 15 TRBV25-1 TRBD2 TGTGCCAGCACCTCGGGACTAGCTATCTACAATGAGCAGTTCTTC CASTSGLAIYNEQFF
few TRBJ1-2 13 TRBV5-1 - TGCGCCAGCAGCTTGGTGACAGCCCATGGCTACACCTTC CASSLVTAHGYTF
- TRBJ1-4 16 TRBV6-1 - TGTGCCAGCAGTCAAGGGGGGGGTTGGACTAATGAAAAACTGTTTTTT CASSQGGGWTNEKLFF
once TRBJ1-1 16 TRBV19 - TGTGCCAGTAGTGGACTCACCTGGGAAATGAACACTGAAGCTTTCTTT CASSGLTWEMNTEAFF
- TRBJ2-7 15 TRBV5-1 TRBD1 TGCGCCAGCAGCCCTGGACAGGGTATGACAGGCGAGCAGTACTTC CASSPGQGMTGEQYF
- TRBJ1-5 15 TRBV28 - TGTGCCAGCAGTTTAGACGGGATTAACAATCAGCCCCAGCATTTT CASSLDGINNQPQHF
- TRBJ1-3 13 TRBV6-5 - TGTGCCAGCAGACCTCATGGAGGAAACACCATATATTTT CASRPHGGNTIYF
few TRBJ2-2 15 TRBV30 TRBD2 TGTGCCTGGAGTGTAGGGACTAGAGACACCGGGGAGCTGTTTTTT CAWSVGTRDTGELFF
once TRBJ1-2 13 TRBV4-1 TRBD1 TGCGCCAGCAGCCAAGAGACAGGGTTGGGCTACACCTTC CASSQETGLGYTF
- TRBJ2-7 12 TRBV2 - TGTGCCAGCAGTGAGCGCTATGGCGAGCAGTACTTC CASSERYGEQYF
- TRBJ2-5 15 TRBV10-2 TRBD2 TGCGCCAGCAGTGTTCTAGCGGGGGGGACGGGGGCCCAGTACTTC CASSVLAGGTGAQYF
- TRBJ2-3 14 TRBV6-1 - TGTGCCAGCAGTGAACCGGGTCCCACAGATACGCAGTATTTT CASSEPGPTDTQYF
- TRBJ1-1 15 TRBV6-5 TRBD1 TGTGCCAGCAGTCCCAGACAGGGGGCGACTTCTGAAGCTTTCTTT CASSPRQGATSEAFF
- TRBJ1-5 14 TRBV24-1 - TGTGCCACCAGTGGGGGGAGATTGGGTCAGCCCCAGCATTTT CATSGGRLGQPQHF
- TRBJ2-7 16 TRBV5-5 TRBD1 TGTGCCAGCAGCTCACCTGGGACAGGAGGTACCTACGAGCAGTACTTC CASSSPGTGGTYEQYF
- TRBJ2-2 17 TRBV30 TRBD2 TGTGCCTGGACCCCGTGGACTAGCGGGGTGAACACCGGGGAGCTGTTTTTT CAWTPWTSGVNTGELFF
- TRBJ1-4 15 TRBV10-3 TRBD1 TGTGCCATCAGTGACTCAGGGGGACCGAATGAAAAACTGTTTTTT CAISDSGGPNEKLFF
- TRBJ2-1 14 TRBV3-1/TRBV3-2 - TGTGCCAGCAGCCAGGGTCCGAGTGGACGTGAGCAGTTCTTC CASSQGPSGREQFF
- TRBJ1-2 14 TRBV24-1 - TGTGCCACCAGTGATTTGAACTTCGGGAAGGGCTACACCTTC CATSDLNFGKGYTF
- TRBJ2-3 16 TRBV7-9 TRBD2 TGTGCCAGCAGCCGCGCCCTAGCGGGAGGCACAGATACGCAGTATTTT CASSRALAGGTDTQYF
- TRBJ2-6 13 TRBV29-1 - TGCAGCGTTGAGGGGTCTGGGGCCAACGTCCTGACTTTC CSVEGSGANVLTF
- TRBJ2-7 15 TRBV29-1 TRBD2 TGCAGCGTTGGTCCACTAGCGGGAGCTTGGAACGAGCAGTACTTC CSVGPLAGAWNEQYF
- TRBJ2-3 14 TRBV13 - TGTGCCAGCAGCTTAGTGGCAGGGACAGATACGCAGTATTTT CASSLVAGTDTQYF
- TRBJ1-5 20 TRBV6-1 - TGTGCCAGCACTGAAACAGGGAGGGCCTTTTGGTTTACTGGGGATCAGCCCCAGCATTTT CASTETGRAFWFTGDQPQHF
- TRBJ1-5 14 TRBV15 - TGTGCCACCAGCAGAGAGGCCGGGACTCAGCCCCAGCATTTT CATSREAGTQPQHF
- TRBJ2-1 15 TRBV18 - TGTGCCAGCTCACCACAGGCCGGACGTTACAATGAGCAGTTCTTC CASSPQAGRYNEQFF
- TRBJ1-2 11 TRBV20-1 - TGCAGTGCTACCGACAGGCCCGTCTACACCTTC CSATDRPVYTF
- TRBJ2-7 11 TRBV6-5 - TGTGCCACCCGAGGCCCGTACGAGCAGTACTTC CATRGPYEQYF
- TRBJ2-2 15 TRBV7-8 TRBD1 TGTGCCAGCAGCTTACAGGGGGCTAACACCGGGGAGCTGTTTTTT CASSLQGANTGELFF